This T cell receptor (beta chain) appears in the sequencing data of a study of blood T cells in healthy people across ages. Notes on the study in general: Versus aged donors, long-lived donors had higher diversity and more naive CD4+ cells. There was no known CMV status for donors, so expanded clonotype changes were possibly confounded. A strong correlation between TCR beta diversity and naive T cell percentage was seen.

A J-beta primer mix and a sample-barcoded 5' primer were used in a second PCR of about 7 to 11 cycles. Using its own MiXCR run on the 5' RACE reads, TCRdb lists one record per CDR3 protein. The data show under 1,100,000 distinct CDR3 sequences, with approximately 25% seen just once and 0.65% to 0.75% held by the top ten. Germline CDR1 and CDR2: DFQATT and SNEGSKA (reference sequence). Trimming shortened V by 6 bases and J by 7 bases, and 28 bases separated the two germline ends. The CDR3 runs to 16 residues. Concerning this clonotype itself: Its antigen is unidentified.

Healthy Caucasian individuals from Russia aged roughly 6 to 90 were enrolled as donors. The same sample was also studied in work on T cells of mothers and their children.

The chain carries TRBV20-1 and TRBJ2-7; tentative D call: TRBD2 (7 bases). Sequencing was performed on blood. This TCR came from a girl aged 2-10 years in good health. The CDR3 loop reads CSAPGGGRDRSGEQYF. Here the CDR3 DNA reads TGCAGTGCCCCTGGGGGGGGGCGCGATCGGAGTGGTGAGCAGTACTTC.